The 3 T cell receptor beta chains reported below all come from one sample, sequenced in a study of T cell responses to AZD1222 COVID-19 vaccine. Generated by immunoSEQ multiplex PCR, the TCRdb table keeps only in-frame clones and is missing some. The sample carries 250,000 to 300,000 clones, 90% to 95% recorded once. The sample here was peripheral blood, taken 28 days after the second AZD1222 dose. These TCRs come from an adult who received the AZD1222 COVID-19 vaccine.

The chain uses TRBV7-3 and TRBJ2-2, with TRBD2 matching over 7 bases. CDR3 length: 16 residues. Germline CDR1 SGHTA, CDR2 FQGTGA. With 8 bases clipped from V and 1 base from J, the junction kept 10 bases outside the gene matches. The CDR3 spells CASAHHGGGNTGELFF. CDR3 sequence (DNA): TGTGCCAGCGCTCACCACGGCGGGGGGAACACCGGGGAGCTGTTTTTT.

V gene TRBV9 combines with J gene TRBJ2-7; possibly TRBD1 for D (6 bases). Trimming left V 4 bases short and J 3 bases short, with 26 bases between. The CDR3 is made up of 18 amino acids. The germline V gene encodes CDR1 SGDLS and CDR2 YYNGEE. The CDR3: CASSPRPGTQYEYYEQYF. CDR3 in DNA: TGTGCCAGCAGCCCTCGTCCCGGGACACAATATGAATACTACGAGCAGTACTTC.

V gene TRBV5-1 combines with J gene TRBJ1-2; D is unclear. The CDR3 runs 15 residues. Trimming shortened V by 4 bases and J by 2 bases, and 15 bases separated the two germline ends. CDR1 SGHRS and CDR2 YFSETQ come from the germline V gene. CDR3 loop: CASSSGRAKNYGYTF. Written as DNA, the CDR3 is TGCGCCAGCAGCAGCGGAAGGGCCAAAAACTATGGCTACACCTTC.